The 21 T cell receptor beta chains given below trace back to one sample, sequenced in a study of T cells after yellow fever vaccination. A single record per CDR3 protein comes from TCRdb applying MiXCR to the 5' RACE reads. The table records 85,000 to 100,000 distinct CDR3 sequences, around 5.8% of them present only once. The sample was CD8+ T cells sorted from PBMCs, taken 10 days after the yellow fever booster vaccination. Receptors were obtained from a man aged 18 to 30 who received the YFV17D yellow fever vaccine.

This clonotype was recorded a few times. This sequence joins TRBV19 and TRBJ1-5; D is ambiguous. Trimming pared 3 bases from V and 0 bases from J, leaving 15 bases between. The CDR3 spans 17 residues. Germline CDR1 is LNHDA and CDR2 is SQIVND (reference sequence). The CDR3, as DNA: TGTGCCAGTAGTATCAGGCCCCCGGCGTATAGCAATCAGCCCCAGCATTTT. This sequence encodes CASSIRPPAYSNQPQHF.

This clonotype was counted many times. The rearrangement joins TRBV7-2 to TRBJ2-5; D is unresolved. The CDR3 is made up of 13 amino acids. V was pared by 6 bases and J by 5 bases, with 13 bases between. Germline CDR1 and CDR2: SGHTA and FQGNSA. This chain's CDR3 is CASRSAVGETQYF. CDR3 DNA sequence: TGTGCCAGCAGATCGGCGGTGGGGGAGACCCAGTACTTC.

This sequence joins TRBV4-1 and TRBJ2-4; 9 positions match TRBD2. Germline V CDR1 and CDR2: MGHRA, YSYEKL. The CDR3 consists of 16 residues. V lost 2 bases, J lost 0 bases, and 2 bases stayed unmatched. CDR3 amino acids: CASSQLAGLAKNIQYF. The CDR3, as DNA: TGCGCCAGCAGCCAACTAGCGGGGTTAGCCAAAAACATTCAGTACTTC.

Only a few counts were recorded for this clonotype. The chain links TRBV6-5 to TRBJ2-3, with 11 bases fitting TRBD2. This CDR3 has 15 amino acids. Trimming cost V 5 bases and J 6 bases; bases outside gene matches: 7. Germline lookup yields CDR1 MNHEY and CDR2 SVGAGI. The CDR3 DNA sequence: TGTGCCAGCAGTAAGACTAGCGGGGACGCGGATACGCAGTATTTT. It specifies CASSKTSGDADTQYF.

There are a few counts of this clonotype. This rearrangement joins TRBV5-1 to TRBJ2-3; 7 nucleotides line up with TRBD1. The length of the CDR3 is 16 residues. With 0 bases clipped from V and 4 bases from J, the junction kept 8 bases outside the gene matches. The germline gives CDR1 SGHRS, CDR2 YFSETQ. The CDR3 region is CASSLVARGFSDTQYF. The CDR3 DNA sequence: TGCGCCAGCAGCTTGGTGGCCAGGGGGTTCTCAGATACGCAGTATTTT.

The V gene is TRBV24-1, the J gene TRBJ2-1; D gene uncertain. The ends were cut back, 7 bases at V and 2 bases at J, with 20 bases in the middle. This CDR3 has 17 amino acids. Germline V gene sequence: CDR1 KGHDR, CDR2 SFDVKD. CDR3 coding DNA: TGTGCCACCAGCTCCGAGGACGCCCCCGAAACCTACAATGAGCAGTTCTTC. Its translation is CATSSEDAPETYNEQFF.

The CDR3 DNA is TGCGCCAGCGCGGTCGGGTTCGAGAACACTGAAGCTTTCTTT. Translated: CASAVGFENTEAFF. V usage is TRBV5-1 and J usage is TRBJ1-1; no reliable D call. Trimming pared 7 bases from V and 1 base from J, leaving 14 bases between. CDR1 and CDR2 (germline): SGHRS, YFSETQ. The CDR3 loop spans 14 amino acids.

This chain joins TRBV11-2 and TRBJ2-2; 9 bases are shared with TRBD1. The CDR3 spans 18 residues. V shed 0 bases and J 7 bases; nucleotides not matched to a gene: 12. Germline CDR1 is SGHAT and CDR2 is FQNNGV. The CDR3 is CASSLDSLGTGFDGELFF. The CDR3 DNA reads as TGTGCCAGCAGCTTAGATTCACTAGGGACAGGGTTCGACGGGGAGCTGTTTTTT.

The sample holds a few counts of this clonotype. The V and J genes are TRBV7-9 and TRBJ2-3, with 7 nucleotides matching TRBD2. This CDR3 has 15 residues. Unmatched junction bases numbered 4, after V lost 2 bases and J lost 2 bases. In germline, CDR1 is SEHNR, CDR2 FQNEAQ (reference sequence). CDR3 in amino acids: CASSLSSGHTDTQYF. Written as DNA, the CDR3 is TGTGCCAGCAGCTTATCTAGCGGACACACAGATACGCAGTATTTT.

A few counts support this clonotype. The V gene is TRBV4-1, the J gene TRBJ2-5; no clear D gene. The CDR3 covers 15 residues. Germline loops: CDR1 MGHRA, CDR2 YSYEKL. The germline V and J ends were trimmed by 0 bases and 0 bases, with 8 bases remaining between them. The CDR3 reads CASSQERYDQETQYF. CDR3 bases: TGCGCCAGCAGCCAAGAGAGGTACGACCAAGAGACCCAGTACTTC.

The J gene is TRBJ2-4, the V gene TRBV4-1; D perhaps matches TRBD2 (5 bases). Germline V gene lookup returns CDR1 MGHRA and CDR2 YSYEKL. The CDR3 contains 20 residues. V shed 0 bases and J shed 1 base, with 22 bases lying between them. CDR3 sequence reads: CASSQDLDLFGEWAKNIQYF. As DNA, the CDR3 is TGCGCCAGCAGCCAAGATTTGGATTTGTTCGGGGAGTGGGCCAAAAACATTCAGTACTTC.

This clonotype was seen only a few times. The chain carries TRBV15 and TRBJ1-4, with TRBD1 matching 7 bases. Germline V gene lookup returns CDR1 LNHNV and CDR2 YYDKDF (reference sequence). The junction had 6 bases not matched to a gene; V was cut back by 9 bases and J by 5 bases. The CDR3 length is 13 residues. The CDR3 DNA is TGTGCCACTGCGGGACAGTCGAATGAAAAACTGTTTTTT. Translation gives CATAGQSNEKLFF.

The rearrangement uses TRBV5-4 and TRBJ2-1, with D perhaps TRBD2 (7 bases). This CDR3 spans 15 amino acids. V dropped 4 bases and J dropped 4 bases, with 15 bases sitting between them. Germline CDR1 and CDR2: SGHNT and YYREEE (reference sequence). The CDR3 DNA reads TGTGCCAGCAGCCACATGGCGGGGGCGTACAATGAGCAGTTCTTC. Protein sequence: CASSHMAGAYNEQFF.

This clonotype was observed a few times. The V gene is TRBV6-2 or TRBV6-3, the J gene TRBJ1-5; D is undetermined. CDR3 length equals 15 residues. V dropped 2 bases and J dropped 3 bases, with 11 bases sitting between them. Germline V gene sequence: CDR1 MNHEY, CDR2 SVGEGT. CDR3 sequence (DNA): TGTGCCAGCAGTTACCCCCCAGGACTCAATCAGCCCCAGCATTTT. Protein product: CASSYPPGLNQPQHF.

The chain is built from TRBV29-1 and TRBJ2-1, with 15 nucleotides matching TRBD2. Trimming took 1 base from V and 1 from J; bases not matched to a gene: 2. CDR3 length: 17 amino acids. The germline gives CDR1 SQVTM, CDR2 ANQGSEA. CDR3 sequence: CSVEAGLAGGSYNEQFF. Here the CDR3 DNA reads TGCAGCGTTGAAGCGGGACTAGCGGGGGGTTCCTACAATGAGCAGTTCTTC.

The genes are TRBV5-6 and TRBJ2-1, with TRBD2 identical over 7 bases. Germline V CDR1 and CDR2: SGHDT, YYEEEE. This CDR3 has 16 amino acids. J was trimmed by 0 bases and V by 0 bases; bases with no gene match: 3. The CDR3 loop is CASSLGQRGSYNEQFF. CDR3 nucleotide sequence: TGTGCCAGCAGCTTGGGTCAGCGGGGCTCCTACAATGAGCAGTTCTTC.

There are a few counts of this clonotype. V gene TRBV13 combines with J gene TRBJ2-7; D possibly corresponds to TRBD2 (5 bases). Trimming left V 1 base short and J 6 bases short, with 10 bases between. The CDR3 is made up of 13 amino acids. Germline V gene data show CDR1 as PRHDT and CDR2 as FYEKMQ (reference sequence). CDR3 residues: CASSLEVGVEQYF. DNA of the CDR3: TGTGCCAGCAGCTTAGAAGTCGGGGTCGAGCAGTACTTC.

This clonotype was picked up a small number of times. V and J are TRBV12-5 and TRBJ2-5; TRBD1 is a possible D gene (5 bases). The germline V and J ends were trimmed by 2 bases and 4 bases, with 14 bases remaining between them. This CDR3 spans 15 amino acids. Germline CDR1 is LGHNT and CDR2 is FRNRAP. The DNA for the CDR3 is TGTGCTAGTGGTTTGTTTGGAACCAGGGCAGAGACCCAGTACTTC. Protein sequence: CASGLFGTRAETQYF.

J is TRBJ1-5 and V is TRBV27; possible D gene TRBD1, 6 bases. The V end was cut by 6 bases, the J end by 6 bases, with 12 bases between. Germline lookup yields CDR1 MNHEY and CDR2 SMNVEV (reference sequence). The CDR3 has 13 amino acids. The CDR3 is CASRPQGVQPQHF. The CDR3 DNA reads as TGTGCCAGCAGACCACAGGGCGTTCAGCCCCAGCATTTT.

This chain connects TRBV5-1 to TRBJ2-5, with D possibly being TRBD2 (6 bases). Trimming took off 2 bases at V and 4 bases at J, with 21 bases between the two ends. Germline CDR1 reads SGHRS; CDR2 reads YFSETQ. The CDR3 runs 17 residues. CDR3 nucleotides: TGCGCCAGCAGCTTCCGGTTCAACGGGGAGGCAAGAGAGACCCAGTACTTC. It specifies CASSFRFNGEARETQYF.

This clonotype was seen a few times. The rearrangement uses TRBV2 and TRBJ1-1; a weak D match, TRBD1 (5 bases). CDR1 SNHLY and CDR2 FYNNEI come from the germline V gene. The CDR3 is 16 residues long. V was cut by 7 bases and J by 4 bases, with 22 bases left in between. CDR3 coding DNA: TGTGCCAGCACGGTCCCAACGACAGCGATAGTCACTGAAGCTTTCTTT. This encodes CASTVPTTAIVTEAFF.